These 27 T cell receptor beta chains originate from one sample sequenced in a study of graft-versus-host responses after intestinal transplantation. The method was immunoSEQ multiplex PCR; TCRdb's version includes in-frame clones alone and lacks a portion of them. The table includes tens of thousands of clones, approximately 89% detected once. What these receptors recognize is not known. This sample comprised unstimulated CD4+ T cells sorted from spleen or lymph node cells, obtained before transplant. These receptors all come from a human donor who was the organ donor for an intestinal transplant.

This clone was seen just once. This chain uses TRBV19 with TRBJ1-4, with TRBD1 matching 8 bases. V was clipped by 7 bases and J by 5 bases; unmatched bases: 12. The germline gives CDR1 LNHDA, CDR2 SQIVND (reference sequence). CDR3 length: 16 amino acids. CDR3 in amino acids: CASMNGQGVWNEKLFF. The CDR3 nucleotides are TGTGCCAGTATGAATGGACAGGGCGTCTGGAATGAAAAACTGTTTTTT.

The chain combines TRBV27 with TRBJ1-2; no reliable D call. Germline-derived CDR1 and CDR2 are MNHEY and SMNVEV (reference sequence). This CDR3 spans 13 amino acids. The V and J ends lost 6 bases and 4 bases respectively, with 12 bases between them. The CDR3 DNA reads as TGTGCCAGCAGGGCAGATCGCCTCTATGGCTACACCTTC. Translation: CASRADRLYGYTF.

The V gene is TRBV5-4, the J gene TRBJ1-2; D is perhaps TRBD1 (5 bases). The CDR3 is 13 amino acids. Germline assignment: CDR1 SGHNT and CDR2 YYREEE (reference sequence). V was shortened by 0 bases and J by 5 bases, with 8 bases between the two germline ends. The CDR3 protein is CASSLGGVYGYTF. The CDR3 DNA sequence: TGTGCCAGCAGCTTGGGGGGCGTTTATGGCTACACCTTC.

The V call is TRBV4-2, the J call TRBJ1-2, with no clear D. V was trimmed by 5 bases and J by 7 bases, leaving 14 bases between them. CDR1 and CDR2 (germline): LGHNA, YNFKEQ. This CDR3 has 13 amino acids. The DNA for the CDR3 is TGTGCCAGCAGCGCCCAAACGGGTTTTGGCTACACCTTC. This gives the protein CASSAQTGFGYTF.

This rearrangement joins TRBV5-1 to TRBJ2-7; the D gene is possibly TRBD1 (7 bases). This CDR3 is built from 17 residues. Trimming took off 2 bases at V and 3 bases at J, with 21 bases between the two ends. Germline assignment: CDR1 SGHRS and CDR2 YFSETQ. The CDR3 bases are TGCGCCAGCAGCTTTAGACAGGGAGGCCGGGGGAACTACGAGCAGTACTTC. This sequence encodes CASSFRQGGRGNYEQYF.

The V gene is TRBV23-1, the J gene TRBJ1-3; D is undetermined. TRBV23-1 is an ORF; its function is uncertain. The CDR3 runs 15 residues. Trimming took off 11 bases at V and 3 bases at J, with 20 bases between the two ends. The CDR3 DNA is TGCGCCCACAGCGGTCTGGATTTAGTTGGAAACACCATATATTTT. It yields the protein CAHSGLDLVGNTIYF.

The V and J genes are TRBV25-1 and TRBJ1-2; the D is unclear. The CDR3 runs 11 residues. Germline V CDR1 and CDR2: MGHDK, SYGVNS. Trimming stripped 5 bases from V and 4 bases from J, with 5 bases between. CDR3 coding DNA: TGTGCCAGCAGTTCCTCCTATGGCTACACCTTC. Its translation is CASSSSYGYTF.

V gene TRBV2 combines with J gene TRBJ1-1; D unresolved. Trimming shortened V by 6 bases and J by 1 base, and 9 bases separated the two germline ends. Germline-derived CDR1 and CDR2 are SNHLY and FYNNEI. This CDR3 has 13 residues. In nucleotides, the CDR3 is TGTGCCAGCAGGGTCTATCCGAACACTGAAGCTTTCTTT. It is translated as CASRVYPNTEAFF.

This chain joins TRBV5-1 and TRBJ2-3; TRBD2 matches 7 bases. This CDR3 contains 15 residues. Looked up from germline, CDR1 is SGHRS and CDR2 is YFSETQ. After removal of 4 bases from V and 1 base from J, the junction contained 6 bases not matched to a gene. The CDR3 is CASSRSGAGTDTQYF. The DNA for the CDR3 is TGCGCCAGCAGCCGAAGCGGGGCTGGCACAGATACGCAGTATTTT.

The chain is built from TRBV11-3 and TRBJ1-3; D ambiguous. The CDR3 consists of 16 residues. V dropped 1 base and J dropped 2 bases, with 12 bases sitting between them. Germline V lookup: CDR1 SGHNT, CDR2 YENEEA. In DNA, the CDR3 is TGTGCCAGCAGCTTAGTCATCTCGGGGACTGGAAACACCATATATTTT. It is translated as CASSLVISGTGNTIYF.

This chain links TRBV7-9 with TRBJ2-1, with TRBD2 matching over 7 bases. There are 17 residues in the CDR3. Germline CDR1 reads SEHNR; CDR2 reads FQNEAQ (reference sequence). With 4 bases clipped from V and 0 bases from J, the junction kept 9 bases outside the gene matches. In DNA form, the CDR3 reads TGTGCCAGCAGCTCCCGACTAGCACCTAGCTCCTACAATGAGCAGTTCTTC. It codes for CASSSRLAPSSYNEQFF.

This clone has just a few counts. The chain joins TRBV10-1 to TRBJ2-7; perhaps TRBD1 as D (6 bases). The V end lost 3 bases, the J end lost 6 bases, and 18 bases lay between the germline ends. The CDR3 is 15 amino acids. The V gene's germline CDR1 is WNHNN and CDR2 SYGVQD (reference sequence). CDR3 loop: CASSDVGTIRGEQYF. In DNA form, the CDR3 reads TGCGCCAGCAGTGACGTGGGCACCATCAGGGGCGAGCAGTACTTC.

The rearrangement uses TRBV5-1 and TRBJ1-5, with D possibly being TRBD1 (5 bases). V was cut by 1 base and J by 2 bases, with 13 bases left in between. This CDR3 has 16 residues. Germline CDR1 SGHRS, CDR2 YFSETQ. The CDR3, as DNA: TGCGCCAGCAGCTTGAGTCTTGTGACAGGCAATCAGCCCCAGCATTTT. Its protein is CASSLSLVTGNQPQHF.

The chain carries TRBV7-9 and TRBJ2-5, with TRBD1 matching over 9 bases. With 1 base clipped from V and 3 bases from J, the junction kept 3 bases outside the gene matches. The CDR3 has 15 residues. In germline, CDR1 is SEHNR, CDR2 FQNEAQ (reference sequence). This CDR3 reads CASSLGTGVEETQYF. The CDR3 nucleotides read TGTGCCAGCAGCTTAGGGACAGGGGTGGAAGAGACCCAGTACTTC. The complete variable domain, with remaining parts taken from reference TRBV7-9 and TRBJ2-5, reads DTGVSQNPRHKITKRGQNVTFRCDPISEHNRLYWYRQTLGQGPEFLTYFQNEAQLEKSRLLSDRFSAERPKGSFSTLEIQRTEQGDSAMYLCASSLGTGVEETQYFGPGTRLLVL.

J is TRBJ2-5 and V is TRBV27; D unresolved. CDR1 is MNHEY, CDR2 SMNVEV, per germline (reference sequence). The CDR3 runs to 13 residues. V lost 2 bases, J lost 5 bases, and 9 bases lay in between. CDR3 nucleotide sequence: TGTGCCAGCAGTTTACGGATCAGGGAGACCCAGTACTTC. It yields the protein CASSLRIRETQYF.

The genes are TRBV6-1 and TRBJ2-7; D is undetermined. This CDR3 spans 15 amino acids. CDR1 MNHNS and CDR2 SASEGT come from the germline V gene. Trimming took 0 bases from V and 2 from J, leaving 11 bases between them. This CDR3 is CASSEAMAEPYEQYF. In nucleotides, the CDR3 is TGTGCCAGCAGTGAAGCCATGGCGGAACCCTACGAGCAGTACTTC.

Only one count was recorded for this clone. V and J are TRBV25-1 and TRBJ1-2; D is possibly TRBD1 (5 bases). V shed 4 bases and J shed 4 bases, with 7 bases lying between them. CDR1 and CDR2 from the germline V gene are MGHDK and SYGVNS. The CDR3 consists of 12 residues. The CDR3 region has the DNA TGTGCCAGCAGTGGGACACGCTATGGCTACACCTTC. This sequence encodes CASSGTRYGYTF.

The rearrangement links TRBV28 to TRBJ2-7; TRBD1 agrees at 7 bases. CDR3 size: 15 residues. Losses at the gene ends were 6 bases for V and 1 base for J; bases not matched to a gene: 9. Germline V gene lookup returns CDR1 MDHEN and CDR2 SYDVKM. The CDR3 reads CASSDTTGRSYEQYF. CDR3 bases: TGTGCCAGCAGCGACACGACAGGGCGATCCTACGAGCAGTACTTC.

This rearrangement joins TRBV27 to TRBJ1-6; 8 bases match TRBD1. Unmatched junction bases numbered 12, after V lost 4 bases and J lost 7 bases. The CDR3 consists of 17 residues. Germline lookup yields CDR1 MNHEY and CDR2 SMNVEV (reference sequence). The CDR3 spells CASSSSRSGGGNSPLHF. The CDR3 DNA is TGTGCCAGCAGTTCATCCAGATCAGGGGGCGGGAATTCACCCCTCCACTTT.

This CDR3 reads CAWTGTSVYNEQFF. The DNA for the CDR3 is TGTGCCTGGACAGGGACTAGCGTATACAATGAGCAGTTCTTC. This chain uses TRBV30 with TRBJ2-1; 10 nucleotides line up with TRBD2. This CDR3 contains 14 residues. CDR1 GTSNPN and CDR2 SVGIG come from the germline V gene (reference sequence). Trimming removed 4 bases from V and 4 bases from J; junction bases left unmatched: 4.

The V and J genes are TRBV28 and TRBJ1-2; D is possibly TRBD1 (5 bases). Germline CDR1 and CDR2: MDHEN and SYDVKM. V was cut by 7 bases and J by 8 bases, with 14 bases left in between. The CDR3 loop spans 12 amino acids. This CDR3 is CASTRGGVGYTF. The CDR3 DNA reads TGTGCCAGCACGCGGGGGGGGGTCGGCTACACCTTC.

The chain links TRBV11-3 to TRBJ1-1; D is undetermined. The CDR3 covers 13 residues. V was pared by 1 base and J by 3 bases, with 6 bases between. CDR1 is SGHNT and CDR2 is YENEEA in the germline V gene. CDR3 sequence: CASSLVQYTEAFF. CDR3 bases: TGTGCCAGCAGCTTAGTACAGTACACTGAAGCTTTCTTT.

The rearrangement joins TRBV7-9 to TRBJ1-4; D uncertain. CDR3 length: 16 residues. Germline CDR1 and CDR2: SEHNR and FQNEAQ (reference sequence). Between the trimmed V and J ends, which lost 2 bases and 0 bases, there was a span of 10 bases. CDR3: CASSLPHGSTNEKLFF. CDR3 nucleotide sequence: TGTGCCAGCAGCTTACCCCACGGTTCAACTAATGAAAAACTGTTTTTT.

The rearrangement joins TRBV14 to TRBJ1-2, with 9 positions matching TRBD1. Germline V gene data show CDR1 as SGHDN and CDR2 as FVKESK. The CDR3 totals 20 residues. With 6 bases clipped from V and 0 bases from J, the junction kept 20 bases outside the gene matches. CDR3 protein: CASRKGPAKPGQGPNYGYTF. The CDR3 bases are TGTGCCAGCAGGAAGGGGCCGGCTAAACCGGGACAGGGTCCTAACTATGGCTACACCTTC.

The rearrangement links TRBV6-4 to TRBJ1-6, with D tentatively TRBD1 (5 bases). The germline gives CDR1 MRHNA, CDR2 SNTAGT. The CDR3 has 13 residues. V lost 6 bases and J 6 bases, leaving 9 bases between the germline ends. In nucleotides, the CDR3 is TGTGCCAGCAGCCAGGGCGGTAATTCACCCCTCCACTTT. Its protein product is CASSQGGNSPLHF.

This clone was detected only once. The rearrangement uses TRBV6-5 and TRBJ2-7, with TRBD2 matching over 7 bases. J gave up 0 bases and V 2 bases, and 1 base lay outside the gene matches. CDR3 length: 14 residues. Germline V gives CDR1 MNHEY, CDR2 SVGAGI. The CDR3, as DNA: TGTGCCAGCAGTTACGGCGGGGGCTCCTACGAGCAGTACTTC. Amino acids: CASSYGGGSYEQYF.

This chain connects TRBV20-1 to TRBJ2-1; TRBD2 might be the D (6 bases). This CDR3 has 11 residues. Germline values: CDR1 DFQATT, CDR2 SNEGSKA (reference sequence). V dropped 8 bases and J dropped 3 bases, with 8 bases sitting between them. CDR3 amino acids: CSLDYYNEQFF. For the CDR3, the DNA is TGCAGTCTGGACTACTACAATGAGCAGTTCTTC.